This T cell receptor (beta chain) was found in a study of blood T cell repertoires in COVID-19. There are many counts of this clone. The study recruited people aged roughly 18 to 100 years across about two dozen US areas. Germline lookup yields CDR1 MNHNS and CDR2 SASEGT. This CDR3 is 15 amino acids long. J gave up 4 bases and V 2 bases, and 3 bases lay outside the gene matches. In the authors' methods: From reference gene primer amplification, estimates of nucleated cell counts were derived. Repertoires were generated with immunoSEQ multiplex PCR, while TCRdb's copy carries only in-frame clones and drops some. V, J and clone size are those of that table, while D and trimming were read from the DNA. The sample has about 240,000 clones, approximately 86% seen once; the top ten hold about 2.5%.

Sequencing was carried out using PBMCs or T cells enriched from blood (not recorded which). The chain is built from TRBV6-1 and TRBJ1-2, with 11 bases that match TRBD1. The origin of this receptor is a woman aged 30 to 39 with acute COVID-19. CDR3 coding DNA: TGTGCCAGCAGTGAAACAGGGACAGGGGGCTATGGCTACACCTTC. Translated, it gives CASSETGTGGYGYTF.